Each of the 9 T cell receptor beta chains below was sequenced from the same sample in a study of PD-L1 blockade in urothelial cancer (dated 2017 in TCRdb). Per the publication, the time point label means: peripheral blood 6 weeks after treatment start. Library construction relied on the immunoSEQ multiplex PCR assay. Not all clones reach the TCRdb copy of this immuneACCESS table, which keeps in-frame sequences only. Checked studies attribute under half of the gap to unresolved V genes and leave the rest unexplained. This sample has 100,000 to 150,000 clones in its table, and 86% of those were observed once. Of the sample, roughly 2.3% is held by the ten largest clones. The sample here was PBMCs, taken around atezolizumab (anti-PD-L1) treatment. The receptors were sampled from a man between 50 and 59 years old with urothelial cancer.

The chain recombines TRBV14 with TRBJ1-1, with no clear D. CDR1 is SGHDN and CDR2 is FVKESK in the germline V gene. Trimming removed 1 base at V and 4 bases at J, with 10 bases between. The CDR3 covers 14 residues. The CDR3 region has the DNA TGTGCCAGCAGCCAAGTGAGGTCAGTCACTGAAGCTTTCTTT. It codes for CASSQVRSVTEAFF.

This clone was counted between two and nine times. This chain connects TRBV6-6 to TRBJ2-1, with D possibly being TRBD2 (5 bases). This CDR3 is 14 amino acids long. V dropped 2 bases and J dropped 10 bases, with 15 bases sitting between them. From germline, CDR1 is MNHNY and CDR2 SVGAGI (reference sequence). The CDR3: CASSYAVREREQFF. CDR3 nucleotides: TGTGCCAGCAGTTACGCCGTTAGGGAGCGGGAGCAGTTCTTC.

This clone was seen more than once but under ten times. The chain uses TRBV5-4 and TRBJ1-1; possibly TRBD1 for D (5 bases). Trimming took off 6 bases at V and 3 bases at J, with 12 bases between the two ends. The germline V gene has CDR1 SGHNT and CDR2 YYREEE (reference sequence). The CDR3 has 13 residues. This CDR3 is CASNRWGDTEAFF. The CDR3, as DNA: TGTGCCAGCAACCGATGGGGGGACACTGAAGCTTTCTTT.

The chain carries TRBV5-1 and TRBJ1-4, with TRBD1 as a possible D gene (6 bases). Trimming left V 3 bases short and J 7 bases short, with 16 bases between. Germline V gene data show CDR1 as SGHRS and CDR2 as YFSETQ. This CDR3 has 15 amino acids. DNA for the CDR3: TGCGCCAGCAGCTCCCTGGACAGCCGGCGTGAAAAACTGTTTTTT. This translates into CASSSLDSRREKLFF. Full variable domain (rest looked up from reference TRBV5-1 and TRBJ1-4): KAGVTQTPRYLIKTRGQQVTLSCSPISGHRSVSWYQQTPGQGLQFLFEYFSETQRNKGNFPGRFSGRQFSNSRSEMNVSTLELGDSALYLCASSSLDSRREKLFFGSGTQLSVL.

The chain joins TRBV6-1 to TRBJ2-6; no clear D. The ends were cut back, 8 bases at V and 1 base at J, with 9 bases in the middle. The CDR3 is 14 residues long. CDR1 and CDR2 from the germline V gene are MNHNS and SASEGT. CDR3 in DNA: TGTGCCAGCGTCCAAACATCTGGGGCCAACGTCCTGACTTTC. It translates to CASVQTSGANVLTF.

The sample holds a few counts of this clone. The chain employs TRBV7-9 and TRBJ1-6; tentatively, D is TRBD1 (6 bases). Germline V gene sequence: CDR1 SEHNR, CDR2 FQNEAQ (reference sequence). The CDR3 loop spans 13 amino acids. V was pared by 5 bases and J by 8 bases, with 10 bases between. The DNA of the CDR3 is TGTGCCAGCAGCGGCTCAGGGGATTCACCCCTCCACTTT. Its translation: CASSGSGDSPLHF. The variable domain in full, completed from reference TRBV7-9 and TRBJ1-6, reads DTGVSQNPRHKITKRGQNVTFRCDPISEHNRLYWYRQTLGQGPEFLTYFQNEAQLEKSRLLSDRFSAERPKGSFSTLEIQRTEQGDSAMYLCASSGSGDSPLHFGNGTRLTVT.

The chain uses TRBV2 and TRBJ2-3, with D possibly matching TRBD1 (6 bases). The CDR3 runs to 15 residues. The V gene's germline CDR1 is SNHLY and CDR2 FYNNEI. V dropped 3 bases and J dropped 2 bases, with 12 bases sitting between them. The DNA of the CDR3 is TGTGCCAGCAGTGATCTAGGACAGTACACAGATACGCAGTATTTT. Protein product: CASSDLGQYTDTQYF. The full variable domain, its missing parts supplied by reference TRBV2 and TRBJ2-3, is EPEVTQTPSHQVTQMGQEVILRCVPISNHLYFYWYRQILGQKVEFLVSFYNNEISEKSEIFDDQFSVERPDGSNFTLKIRSTKLEDSAMYFCASSDLGQYTDTQYFGPGTRLTVL.

The chain couples TRBV25-1 to TRBJ2-3; D is perhaps TRBD2 (6 bases). This CDR3 is built from 14 residues. Germline V gene lookup returns CDR1 MGHDK and CDR2 SYGVNS. Trimming took off 4 bases at V and 2 bases at J, with 10 bases between the two ends. CDR3 DNA sequence: TGTGCCAGCAGTGTGGCGGGGCCCACAGATACGCAGTATTTT. As protein: CASSVAGPTDTQYF.

This clone appeared a few times. This sequence joins TRBV2 and TRBJ2-2, with D possibly being TRBD1 (5 bases). The CDR3 has 14 residues. Germline-derived CDR1 and CDR2 are SNHLY and FYNNEI. V shed 7 bases and J shed 0 bases, with 9 bases lying between them. Here the CDR3 DNA reads TGTGCCAGCATGCGGACAACGAACACCGGGGAGCTGTTTTTT. It specifies CASMRTTNTGELFF. The full variable domain, with the rest looked up from reference TRBV2 and TRBJ2-2, is EPEVTQTPSHQVTQMGQEVILRCVPISNHLYFYWYRQILGQKVEFLVSFYNNEISEKSEIFDDQFSVERPDGSNFTLKIRSTKLEDSAMYFCASMRTTNTGELFFGEGSRLTVL.